The 29 T cell receptor beta chains below all came from one sample that was sequenced in a study of blood T cells in healthy people across ages. A J-beta primer mix and a sample-barcoded 5' primer were used in a second PCR of roughly 7 to 12 cycles. TCRdb independently ran MiXCR on the 5' RACE reads; one entry per CDR3 protein. The sample gives 800,000 or so distinct CDR3 sequences, 20% to 30% of which show up once; roughly 3.8% is in the top ten. A further study also used this sample, focusing on T cells of mothers and their children.

Input material: blood. Receptor source: a boy aged 10-17 years in good health.

This clonotype was seen just once. This chain connects TRBV5-5 to TRBJ2-1; D unresolved. Judging by the DNA end, TRBJ2-7 fits better; the J call may be wrong. In germline, CDR1 is SGHKS, CDR2 YYEKEE (reference sequence). This CDR3 has 15 residues. CDR3 in amino acids: CASSLGWDSTYEQYF. CDR3 nucleotide sequence: TGTGCCAGCAGCTTGGGGTGGGATTCAACCTACGAGCAGTACTTC.

This chain uses TRBV13 with TRBJ1-1; D is unclear. The CDR3 is 12 amino acids. V was pared by 5 bases and J by 3 bases, with 7 bases between. CDR1 is PRHDT and CDR2 is FYEKMQ in the germline V gene (reference sequence). Here the CDR3 reads CASSVSYTEAFF. The CDR3 bases are TGTGCCAGCAGCGTAAGTTACACTGAAGCTTTCTTT.

There are a few counts of this clonotype. This chain joins TRBV7-2 and TRBJ1-4; 7 positions match TRBD1. V was clipped by 5 bases and J by 8 bases; unmatched bases: 11. Germline lookup yields CDR1 SGHTA and CDR2 FQGNSA. This CDR3 is 15 amino acids long. The CDR3 here is CASSPEGQNLEKLFF. The CDR3 bases are TGTGCCAGCAGCCCCGAGGGACAGAATCTCGAAAAACTGTTTTTT.

This clonotype showed up just a few times. The chain has TRBV7-2 and TRBJ2-5, with 9 bases aligning to TRBD1. The CDR3 is 18 residues long. V lost 1 base, J lost 4 bases, and 13 bases stayed unmatched. Per germline, CDR1 SGHTA and CDR2 FQGNSA. In DNA form, the CDR3 reads TGTGCCAGCAGCTTAGGGGTTGGGACAGGGTCTCTCGGAGAGACCCAGTACTTC. Translation: CASSLGVGTGSLGETQYF.

This clonotype was seen only once. The genes are TRBV7-9 and TRBJ2-7, with unresolved D. The CDR3 consists of 14 residues. Germline loops: CDR1 SEHNR, CDR2 FQNEAQ (reference sequence). Trimming removed 2 bases from V and 0 bases from J, with 8 bases in between. This chain's CDR3 is CASSLPTDSYEQYF. The CDR3 DNA is TGTGCCAGCAGCTTACCGACGGACTCCTACGAGCAGTACTTC.

The chain combines TRBV27 with TRBJ2-1; 11 bases agree with TRBD2. Germline V CDR1 and CDR2: MNHEY, SMNVEV (reference sequence). This CDR3 comprises 16 residues. The ends lost 4 bases at V and 3 bases at J; junction bases unmatched: 5. The CDR3 spells CASSSLAGEGYNEQFF. The DNA of the CDR3 is TGTGCCAGCAGTTCACTAGCGGGAGAAGGCTACAATGAGCAGTTCTTC.

This clonotype turned up a few times. The gene calls are TRBV24-1 and TRBJ2-1, with 7 bases identical to TRBD2. The CDR3 is 14 amino acids. Germline V gene lookup returns CDR1 KGHDR and CDR2 SFDVKD. The J segment lost 4 bases and the V segment lost 4 bases, leaving 3 bases of the junction unmatched. CDR3: CATSDRGLYNEQFF. CDR3 nucleotide sequence: TGTGCCACCAGTGACCGGGGACTATACAATGAGCAGTTCTTC.

The V call is TRBV7-2, the J call TRBJ2-5; no clear D gene. The germline CDR1 and CDR2 sequences are SGHTA and FQGNSA. The CDR3 runs to 13 residues. V lost 5 bases and J 5 bases, leaving 12 bases between the germline ends. Here the CDR3 DNA reads TGTGCCAGCAGCCGCCCGACATGGGAGACCCAGTACTTC. Translation gives CASSRPTWETQYF.

V usage is TRBV5-8 and J usage is TRBJ2-2; D remains ambiguous. Looked up from germline, CDR1 is SGHTS and CDR2 is YDEGEE. V dropped 0 bases and J dropped 10 bases, with 13 bases sitting between them. The CDR3 spans 14 residues. Here the CDR3 reads CASSLGVGPLELFF. CDR3 DNA sequence: TGTGCCAGCAGCTTGGGGGTGGGCCCCCTGGAGCTGTTTTTT. Full variable domain (rest looked up from reference TRBV5-8 and TRBJ2-2): EAGVTQSPTHLIKTRGQQATLRCSPISGHTSVYWYQQALGLGLQFLLWYDEGEERNRGNFPPRFSGRQFPNYSSELNVNALELEDSALYLCASSLGVGPLELFFGEGSRLTVL.

Only a few counts were recorded for this clonotype. This sequence joins TRBV4-3 and TRBJ1-4; D gene uncertain. CDR3 length equals 15 residues. Germline lookup yields CDR1 LGHNA and CDR2 YSLEER. The ends were cut back, 3 bases at V and 0 bases at J, with 8 bases in the middle. CDR3 in DNA: TGCGCCAGCAGCCACGGAACTGCAACTAATGAAAAACTGTTTTTT. Protein: CASSHGTATNEKLFF.

This sequence joins TRBV20-1 and TRBJ2-7; 10 bases align to TRBD2. Looked up from germline, CDR1 is DFQATT and CDR2 is SNEGSKA (reference sequence). The CDR3 contains 15 residues. V trimming: 0 bases; J trimming: 4 bases; junction bases outside the gene matches: 6. CDR3 protein: CSARDLRTSGYEQYF. DNA of the CDR3: TGCAGTGCTAGAGATCTGAGGACTAGCGGTTACGAGCAGTACTTC.

This clonotype was counted a few times. V usage is TRBV7-2 and J usage is TRBJ2-1; the match to TRBD2 covers 9 bases. V trimming: 5 bases; J trimming: 14 bases; junction bases outside the gene matches: 7. The CDR3 runs to 12 residues. Germline assignment: CDR1 SGHTA and CDR2 FQGNSA. The CDR3 loop reads CASSPQREEEFF. DNA of the CDR3: TGTGCCAGCAGCCCCCAGCGGGAGGAGGAGTTCTTC.

The rearrangement joins TRBV2 to TRBJ2-5; 8 bases agree with TRBD2. The better agreement between TRBJ2-1 and the DNA end casts doubt on the J call. From germline, CDR1 is SNHLY and CDR2 FYNNEI. This CDR3 region has 14 residues. The CDR3 coding sequence is TGTGCCAGCGGGCGCCAAGCGGGAGACAATGAGCAGTTCTTC. It translates to CASGRQAGDNEQFF.

Concerning this clonotype itself: One end of the junction fails to match germline, which may point to a read error. This CDR3 is CASSLTSAQETEYF. The CDR3 DNA is TGCGCCAGCAGCCTCACTAGCGCCCAAGAGACCGAGTACTTC. The chain carries TRBV4-3 and TRBJ2-5; 7 nucleotides match TRBD2. The length of the CDR3 is 14 residues. Germline values: CDR1 LGHNA, CDR2 YSLEER.

This clonotype turned up a few times. J is TRBJ2-5 and V is TRBV24-1; 8 bases are a match to TRBD2. CDR3 length equals 17 residues. V gave up 7 bases and J gave up 3 bases; unmatched junction bases: 15. Germline V lookup: CDR1 KGHDR, CDR2 SFDVKD. The CDR3 reads CATSSPPPGLEKETQYF. CDR3 nucleotide sequence: TGTGCCACCAGCTCCCCGCCTCCGGGACTAGAAAAAGAGACCCAGTACTTC.

This clonotype has a handful of counts. V and J are TRBV11-1 and TRBJ2-4, with D perhaps matching TRBD1 (6 bases). Trimming shortened V by 4 bases and J by 7 bases, and 8 bases separated the two germline ends. CDR1 and CDR2 (germline): SGHAT, FQDESV (reference sequence). The CDR3 contains 12 residues. The CDR3 DNA follows: TGTGCCAGCAGCTCAGGGGCTAACATTCAGTACTTC. Translated: CASSSGANIQYF.

This clonotype was found a few times. The V and J genes are TRBV25-1 and TRBJ1-6, with 8 bases lining up with TRBD1. Germline V gives CDR1 MGHDK, CDR2 SYGVNS. V was pared by 4 bases and J by 7 bases, with 3 bases of the junction left unmatched. CDR3 size: 14 residues. The CDR3 spells CASSVTGGNSPLHF. The DNA for the CDR3 is TGTGCCAGCAGTGTTACAGGGGGGAATTCACCCCTCCACTTT.

The chain recombines TRBV20-1 with TRBJ2-1; 7 nucleotides align to TRBD1. The CDR3 covers 13 residues. Germline CDR1 is DFQATT and CDR2 is SNEGSKA (reference sequence). V was clipped by 1 base and J by 10 bases; unmatched bases: 7. CDR3 sequence: CSARGQGAGEQFF. CDR3 sequence (DNA): TGCAGTGCTAGAGGACAGGGAGCCGGGGAGCAGTTCTTC.

The V call is TRBV27, the J call TRBJ2-5; 8 bases fit TRBD1. CDR1 and CDR2 from the germline V gene are MNHEY and SMNVEV (reference sequence). The length of the CDR3 is 16 residues. The V segment lost 2 bases and the J segment 2 bases; nucleotides outside the gene matches: 7. For the CDR3, the DNA is TGTGCCAGCAGTTTAATACCCGGGACAGGTCAAGAGACCCAGTACTTC. Protein sequence: CASSLIPGTGQETQYF.

The genes are TRBV24-1 and TRBJ2-1; weak D call: TRBD1 (5 bases). Matching the DNA end better, TRBJ2-7 makes the J call doubtful. Germline values: CDR1 KGHDR, CDR2 SFDVKD. The CDR3 extends over 13 amino acids. In DNA form, the CDR3 reads TGTGCCACCAGTGATAGGGGATTGAGCGAGCAGTACTTC. This sequence encodes CATSDRGLSEQYF.

This clonotype was picked up a small number of times. This chain uses TRBV20-1 with TRBJ2-5; D unclear. The CDR3 is 13 amino acids. Germline V gives CDR1 DFQATT, CDR2 SNEGSKA (reference sequence). Between the trimmed V and J ends, which lost 6 bases and 1 base, there was a span of 12 bases. In DNA form, the CDR3 reads TGCAGTGCCTACTCTAACCCCCAAGAGACCCAGTACTTC. The encoded protein is CSAYSNPQETQYF.

This clonotype was seen more than once but under ten times. The V and J genes are TRBV29-1 and TRBJ2-1; TRBD1 aligns across 10 bases. Germline V gene data show CDR1 as SQVTM and CDR2 as ANQGSEA. V lost 0 bases and J lost 8; bases outside the gene matches: 10. This CDR3 comprises 16 residues. CDR3 amino acids: CSVEDLGRQGADEQFF. The DNA of the CDR3 is TGCAGCGTTGAAGATTTAGGGAGACAGGGGGCGGATGAGCAGTTCTTC.

This clonotype has just a few counts. The chain combines TRBV28 with TRBJ2-5; D unclear. Deletions cut 2 bases from V and 2 bases from J, with 6 bases between. CDR1 is MDHEN, CDR2 SYDVKM, per germline. CDR3 length: 13 residues. In DNA, the CDR3 is TGTGCCAGCAGTTTAAACAAGCAAGAGACCCAGTACTTC. Translating gives CASSLNKQETQYF.

This chain joins TRBV14 and TRBJ2-3; D unresolved. Looked up from germline, CDR1 is SGHDN and CDR2 is FVKESK. The CDR3 runs 13 residues. Here the CDR3 DNA reads TGTGCTAGCCGCCCCGACGGATCGGATACGCAGTATTTT. Its translation is CASRPDGSDTQYF.

The chain combines TRBV4-3 with TRBJ2-5; possibly TRBD1 or TRBD2 for D (5 bases each). Germline V gene sequence: CDR1 LGHNA, CDR2 YSLEER. This CDR3 region has 14 residues. V shed 4 bases and J shed 0 bases, with 9 bases lying between them. The chain's CDR3 is CASSPRDDQETQYF. DNA for the CDR3: TGCGCCAGCAGCCCTCGGGACGACCAAGAGACCCAGTACTTC.

As concerns this clonotype: A read error may account for a junction end that differs from germline. The V gene is TRBV12-3 or TRBV12-4, the J gene TRBJ2-3; 7 bases match TRBD2. CDR3 length: 15 residues. In DNA, the CDR3 is TGTGCCAGCAGTTTAGTAGTAGCGGGCACAGATACGGAGTATTTT. Protein sequence: CASSLVVAGTDTEYF.

V gene TRBV29-1 combines with J gene TRBJ2-1; weak D call: TRBD1 (6 bases). Germline V gene lookup returns CDR1 SQVTM and CDR2 ANQGSEA. The CDR3 totals 19 residues. Trimming pared 1 base from V and 0 bases from J, leaving 22 bases between. The DNA of the CDR3 is TGCAGCGTTGAAGCTCTTACTTTGTACAGGGTTAGCTCCTACAATGAGCAGTTCTTC. Amino acids: CSVEALTLYRVSSYNEQFF.

With regard to this clonotype: Likely a read error: the CDR3 ends without its conserved phenylalanine or tryptophan. CDR3 region: CASSLLGGPKNEQFC. Here the CDR3 DNA reads TGTGCCAGCAGCTTATTGGGCGGGCCTAAAAATGAGCAGTTCTGC. V gene TRBV7-3 combines with J gene TRBJ2-1; possibly TRBD2 for D (5 bases). Germline-derived CDR1 and CDR2 are SGHTA and FQGTGA. CDR3 size: 15 residues. The germline V and J ends were trimmed by 2 bases and 7 bases, with 15 bases remaining between them.

This chain joins TRBV12-3 or TRBV12-4 and TRBJ2-5; D may be TRBD1 or TRBD2 (5 bases each). The end of the DNA fits TRBJ2-7 better, so the J call may be wrong. The CDR3 loop spans 13 amino acids. CDR3 DNA sequence: TGTGCCAGCAGTTTTGGGGGATGGGACGAGCAGTACTTC. As protein: CASSFGGWDEQYF.